Below are 32 T cell receptor beta chains sequenced from a single sample in a study of blood T cell repertoires in COVID-19. This table comes from immunoSEQ multiplex PCR, and its TCRdb copy is limited to in-frame clones, with some not included. Of over 50,000 clones listed, around 82% are singletons. The sequenced material came from peripheral blood. These receptor sequences come from an older man with active or convalescent COVID-19.

The V call is TRBV19, the J call TRBJ2-2; 9 bases agree with TRBD1. Germline lookup yields CDR1 LNHDA and CDR2 SQIVND (reference sequence). The V segment lost 7 bases and the J segment 4 bases; nucleotides outside the gene matches: 7. The CDR3 is 15 residues long. CDR3 sequence reads: CASTADRGVTGELFF. CDR3 nucleotide sequence: TGTGCCAGTACCGCGGACAGGGGTGTCACCGGGGAGCTGTTTTTT. The whole variable domain, filled in from reference TRBV19 and TRBJ2-2, reads DGGITQSPKYLFRKEGQNVTLSCEQNLNHDAMYWYRQDPGQGLRLIYYSQIVNDFQKGDIAEGYSVSREKKESFPLTVTSAQKNPTAFYLCASTADRGVTGELFFGEGSRLTVL.

The rearrangement uses TRBV12-3 or TRBV12-4 and TRBJ1-2; D gene unclear. V lost 5 bases and J lost 2, with 9 bases in between. The CDR3 length is 13 residues. The CDR3 protein is CASSPGLNYGYTF. CDR3 DNA sequence: TGTGCCAGCAGTCCTGGCCTGAACTATGGCTACACCTTC.

The rearrangement links TRBV5-1 to TRBJ1-1; unclear D gene. CDR3 size: 15 residues. V was pared by 2 bases and J by 3 bases, with 14 bases between. Germline V gene sequence: CDR1 SGHRS, CDR2 YFSETQ. The CDR3 is CASSFIGQEDTEAFF. The CDR3 region has the DNA TGCGCCAGCAGCTTCATAGGGCAGGAGGACACTGAAGCTTTCTTT.

This clone appeared a single time. This chain links TRBV7-8 with TRBJ1-1; D is unclear. This CDR3 region has 15 residues. Per the germline V gene, CDR1 is SGHVS and CDR2 is FQNEAQ. V lost 2 bases, J lost 1 base, and 11 bases lay in between. The CDR3 region is CASSLNGAGNTEAFF. CDR3 nucleotides: TGTGCCAGCAGCTTAAACGGAGCGGGGAACACTGAAGCTTTCTTT.

The gene calls are TRBV6-5 and TRBJ2-5; 11 nucleotides match TRBD2. The CDR3 runs 14 residues. CDR1 is MNHEY, CDR2 SVGAGI, per germline. Trimming took 7 bases from V and 5 from J; bases not matched to a gene: 6. The CDR3 protein is CASISGGALETQYF. The CDR3 coding sequence is TGTGCCAGCATTAGCGGGGGGGCCTTGGAGACCCAGTACTTC.

The chain employs TRBV7-3 and TRBJ2-3, with 13 bases matching TRBD2. CDR1 is SGHTA and CDR2 is FQGTGA in the germline V gene. The trim removed 0 bases at V and 4 bases at J, leaving 4 bases unmatched. This CDR3 spans 17 amino acids. The CDR3 region has the DNA TGTGCCAGCAGCTTAACTCCGGGACTAGCGGGACCAGATACGCAGTATTTT. Amino acid sequence: CASSLTPGLAGPDTQYF.

This clone occurred a few times. This sequence joins TRBV7-9 and TRBJ1-5, with a tentative D call TRBD1 (6 bases). The CDR3 is made up of 14 amino acids. The germline V gene has CDR1 SEHNR and CDR2 FQNEAQ (reference sequence). The V end lost 4 bases, the J end lost 3 bases, and 10 bases lay between the germline ends. CDR3 nucleotide sequence: TGTGCCAGCAGCTGGTCGGGACACAATCAGCCCCAGCATTTT. It is translated as CASSWSGHNQPQHF.

The rearrangement uses TRBV10-3 and TRBJ1-1; D ambiguous. The CDR3 is 14 amino acids. Germline loops: CDR1 ENHRY, CDR2 SYGVKD. With 6 bases removed from V and 1 base from J, the gap between germline ends came to 12 bases. The CDR3 bases are TGTGCCATCAGCCCCGACACCCGGAACACTGAAGCTTTCTTT. It specifies CAISPDTRNTEAFF.

This clone has just a few counts. The CDR3 region is CASSQDRYTGELFF. In nucleotides, the CDR3 is TGTGCCAGCAGCCAAGATCGGTACACCGGGGAGCTGTTTTTT. The rearrangement links TRBV4-2 to TRBJ2-2; D is unresolved. This CDR3 contains 14 residues. Per germline, CDR1 LGHNA and CDR2 YNFKEQ. The V end was cut by 0 bases, the J end by 3 bases, with 5 bases between.

The chain employs TRBV19 and TRBJ2-3; weak D call: TRBD1 (6 bases). CDR3 length equals 16 residues. V lost 7 bases and J 0 bases, leaving 17 bases between the germline ends. Per the germline V gene, CDR1 is LNHDA and CDR2 is SQIVND (reference sequence). CDR3 DNA: TGTGCCAGTACCATATTTGGGGGCCTTAGCACAGATACGCAGTATTTT. Encoded protein: CASTIFGGLSTDTQYF.

V and J are TRBV12-3 or TRBV12-4 and TRBJ2-6; D may be TRBD2 (5 bases). The CDR3 sequence is 13 residues long. Trimming cost V 5 bases and J 14 bases, with 16 bases left between them. The CDR3 sequence: CASSHTPGILLTF. CDR3 coding DNA: TGTGCCAGCAGTCACACCCCGGGGATCCTCCTGACTTTC.

The CDR3 loop reads CATSDDDRGINEQYF. CDR3 sequence (DNA): TGTGCCACCAGTGATGATGACAGGGGTATCAACGAGCAGTACTTC. V usage is TRBV24-1 and J usage is TRBJ2-7, with 8 bases lining up with TRBD1. CDR3 length: 15 residues. Per germline, CDR1 KGHDR and CDR2 SFDVKD. J gave up 5 bases and V 3 bases, and 8 bases lay outside the gene matches.

The chain couples TRBV21-1 to TRBJ2-1; the table's D call, TRBD1, was not checked against the DNA. TRBV21-1 is an annotated pseudogene. The CDR3 loop spans 17 amino acids. This CDR3 reads CASSNYRGPFSYNEQFF. Here the CDR3 DNA reads TGTGCCAGCAGCAACTACAGGGGACCTTTTTCCTACAATGAGCAGTTCTTC.

The chain joins TRBV19 to TRBJ1-2; D unclear. This CDR3 comprises 12 residues. V lost 10 bases and J lost 3, with 12 bases in between. The germline CDR1 and CDR2 sequences are LNHDA and SQIVND (reference sequence). The CDR3 nucleotides read TGTGCCACTCCCGGGGAGGACTATGGCTACACCTTC. Translation gives CATPGEDYGYTF. The entire variable domain, with the rest obtained from reference TRBV19 and TRBJ1-2, is as follows: DGGITQSPKYLFRKEGQNVTLSCEQNLNHDAMYWYRQDPGQGLRLIYYSQIVNDFQKGDIAEGYSVSREKKESFPLTVTSAQKNPTAFYLCATPGEDYGYTFGSGTRLTVV.

The rearrangement links TRBV2 to TRBJ2-3; D remains unclear. The length of the CDR3 is 12 residues. The germline V gene has CDR1 SNHLY and CDR2 FYNNEI. V was clipped by 6 bases and J by 9 bases, with 13 bases between them. CDR3: CASRLVVWTQYF. In DNA, the CDR3 is TGTGCCAGCAGGCTAGTGGTTTGGACGCAGTATTTT.

The chain has TRBV11-3 and TRBJ2-1; D is perhaps TRBD2 (5 bases). Germline lookup yields CDR1 SGHNT and CDR2 YENEEA. Trimming removed 5 bases at V and 1 base at J, with 12 bases between. The CDR3 loop spans 15 amino acids. CDR3 sequence (DNA): TGTGCCAGCAGCCGGGTGAGCGGATCCTACAATGAGCAGTTCTTC. Amino acid sequence: CASSRVSGSYNEQFF.

V gene TRBV7-9 combines with J gene TRBJ2-5; D is possibly TRBD2 (6 bases). The CDR3 covers 15 residues. V was trimmed by 11 bases and J by 4 bases, leaving 23 bases between them. Germline V CDR1 and CDR2: SEHNR, FQNEAQ (reference sequence). The CDR3 reads CAYGIGVASVETQYF. In DNA, the CDR3 is TGTGCCTACGGAATTGGCGTGGCTAGCGTAGAGACCCAGTACTTC.

The chain uses TRBV27 and TRBJ1-2, with D possibly being TRBD1 (5 bases). The germline V and J ends were trimmed by 2 bases and 3 bases, with 16 bases remaining between them. Germline assignment: CDR1 MNHEY and CDR2 SMNVEV (reference sequence). The CDR3 runs to 16 residues. The CDR3 DNA is TGTGCCAGCAGTTTAAGCATGGGGCAGGCGTACTATGGCTACACCTTC. Amino acid sequence: CASSLSMGQAYYGYTF.

V gene TRBV19 combines with J gene TRBJ2-1; D may be TRBD2 (5 bases). This CDR3 contains 15 residues. V lost 2 bases, J lost 7 bases, and 15 bases lay in between. Looked up from germline, CDR1 is LNHDA and CDR2 is SQIVND (reference sequence). CDR3 in amino acids: CASSIIGATGNEQFF. CDR3 in DNA: TGTGCCAGTAGTATAATAGGAGCGACGGGGAATGAGCAGTTCTTC.

This chain connects TRBV30 to TRBJ1-1; 10 bases are a match to TRBD1. The CDR3 length is 13 residues. The junction had 4 bases not matched to a gene; V was cut back by 5 bases and J by 4 bases. Looked up from germline, CDR1 is GTSNPN and CDR2 is SVGIG (reference sequence). This CDR3 reads CAWEGQGSTEAFF. The CDR3 DNA is TGTGCCTGGGAGGGACAGGGGTCCACTGAAGCTTTCTTT. The whole variable domain, filled in from reference TRBV30 and TRBJ1-1, reads SQTIHQWPATLVQPVGSPLSLECTVEGTSNPNLYWYRQAAGRGLQLLFYSVGIGQISSEVPQNLSASRPQDRQFILSSKKLLLSDSGFYLCAWEGQGSTEAFFGQGTRLTVV.

The chain has TRBV5-4 and TRBJ2-5; maybe TRBD2 (7 bases). There are 15 residues in the CDR3. CDR1 and CDR2 (germline): SGHNT, YYREEE (reference sequence). The ends were cut back, 5 bases at V and 7 bases at J, with 21 bases in the middle. The CDR3 nucleotides read TGTGCCAGCAGTCGGGACATCTCTGGGGAGGGGACCCAGTACTTC. This encodes CASSRDISGEGTQYF. The full variable domain, completed using reference TRBV5-4 and TRBJ2-5, is ETGVTQSPTHLIKTRGQQVTLRCSSQSGHNTVSWYQQALGQGPQFIFQYYREEENGRGNFPPRFSGLQFPNYSSELNVNALELDDSALYLCASSRDISGEGTQYFGPGTRLLVL.

The chain couples TRBV5-6 to TRBJ2-1; 8 nucleotides line up with TRBD2. Per germline, CDR1 SGHDT and CDR2 YYEEEE. With 1 base clipped from V and 6 bases from J, the junction kept 6 bases outside the gene matches. This CDR3 has 15 amino acids. Written as DNA, the CDR3 is TGTGCCAGCAGCTTGTTGGCGGGAGGAATCAATGAGCAGTTCTTC. Protein product: CASSLLAGGINEQFF.

The chain carries TRBV11-2 and TRBJ2-6; 9 bases are a match to TRBD1. Germline CDR1 reads SGHAT; CDR2 reads FQNNGV. CDR3 length: 17 amino acids. V was clipped by 5 bases and J by 4 bases; unmatched bases: 9. This chain's CDR3 is CASSMTGTGTGANVLTF. The CDR3 DNA follows: TGTGCCAGCAGCATGACCGGGACAGGGACCGGGGCCAACGTCCTGACTTTC. Full variable domain (remainder filled in from reference TRBV11-2 and TRBJ2-6): EAGVAQSPRYKIIEKRQSVAFWCNPISGHATLYWYQQILGQGPKLLIQFQNNGVVDDSQLPKDRFSAERLKGVDSTLKIQPAKLEDSAVYLCASSMTGTGTGANVLTFGAGSRLTVL.

This chain links TRBV13 with TRBJ1-6, with a weak D call TRBD1 (5 bases). The CDR3 spans 15 residues. V lost 5 bases to trimming and J lost 9 bases, with 17 bases between them. Per germline, CDR1 PRHDT and CDR2 FYEKMQ (reference sequence). CDR3 in amino acids: CASSRDSNLFSPLHF. CDR3 nucleotide sequence: TGTGCCAGCAGCCGAGACAGCAACCTATTTTCACCCCTCCACTTT.

This clone was detected only once. This rearrangement joins TRBV29-1 to TRBJ2-5; 9 bases map to TRBD1. J gave up 3 bases and V 4 bases, and 0 bases lay outside the gene matches. The length of the CDR3 is 12 residues. Germline-derived CDR1 and CDR2 are SQVTM and ANQGSEA. CDR3 sequence (DNA): TGCAGCGTTGGACAGGGGGAAGAGACCCAGTACTTC. Translated, it gives CSVGQGEETQYF.

The chain joins TRBV18 to TRBJ2-5, with D possibly TRBD2 on 5 matching bases. The CDR3 contains 14 residues. V lost 2 bases and J lost 1, with 8 bases in between. The V gene's germline CDR1 is KGHSH and CDR2 LQKENI. DNA of the CDR3: TGTGCCAGCTCACCAGGGGAGAGCCAAGAGACCCAGTACTTC. The encoded protein is CASSPGESQETQYF.

The chain employs TRBV13 and TRBJ2-7; D remains ambiguous. The germline gives CDR1 PRHDT, CDR2 FYEKMQ (reference sequence). This CDR3 is built from 12 residues. V lost 3 bases, J lost 3 bases, and 6 bases lay in between. The CDR3 bases are TGTGCCAGCAGCTTTCGTTTCTACGAGCAGTACTTC. The encoded protein is CASSFRFYEQYF.

The chain uses TRBV7-2 and TRBJ2-7; 8 positions match TRBD2. After removal of 1 base from V and 3 bases from J, the junction contained 2 bases not matched to a gene. In germline, CDR1 is SGHTA, CDR2 FQGNSA. The CDR3 is made up of 14 amino acids. CDR3 bases: TGTGCCAGCAGCTTAGGCGGGGGGATCTACGAGCAGTACTTC. Amino acid sequence: CASSLGGGIYEQYF.

The gene calls are TRBV18 and TRBJ2-3; 9 nucleotides line up with TRBD2. The germline CDR1 and CDR2 sequences are KGHSH and LQKENI. V shed 2 bases, J shed 2 bases, and the junction held 5 bases outside the gene matches. This CDR3 comprises 16 residues. The CDR3 bases are TGTGCCAGCTCACCAGTTAGCGGGGGAAACACAGATACGCAGTATTTT. Encoded protein: CASSPVSGGNTDTQYF.

The chain uses TRBV18 and TRBJ1-4, with D perhaps TRBD1 (6 bases). The CDR3 loop spans 15 amino acids. Germline V gene lookup returns CDR1 KGHSH and CDR2 LQKENI. V lost 3 bases and J 8 bases, leaving 16 bases between the germline ends. The CDR3 sequence is CASSPQQGNGEKLFF. CDR3 sequence (DNA): TGTGCCAGCTCACCTCAACAGGGTAATGGCGAAAAACTGTTTTTT.

The chain carries TRBV3-1 (or the pseudogene TRBV3-2) and TRBJ2-1; TRBD2 matches 9 bases. Per the germline V gene, CDR1 is LGHDT and CDR2 is YNNKEL (reference sequence). The length of the CDR3 is 16 residues. Germline trimming cut 1 base from V and 5 bases from J; bases unmatched to any gene: 6. CDR3 amino acids: CASSQGRGGSNNEQFF. The CDR3 coding sequence is TGTGCCAGCAGCCAAGGGCGGGGGGGCTCTAACAATGAGCAGTTCTTC.

The genes are TRBV5-1 and TRBJ1-5, with 10 bases identical to TRBD1. This CDR3 has 15 residues. Germline CDR1 SGHRS, CDR2 YFSETQ. V dropped 4 bases and J dropped 6; count of bases not matched to a gene: 7. CDR3 DNA sequence: TGCGCCAGCAGCGAGGGACAGGGGCGGGGTCAGCCCCAGCATTTT. Its translation: CASSEGQGRGQPQHF.